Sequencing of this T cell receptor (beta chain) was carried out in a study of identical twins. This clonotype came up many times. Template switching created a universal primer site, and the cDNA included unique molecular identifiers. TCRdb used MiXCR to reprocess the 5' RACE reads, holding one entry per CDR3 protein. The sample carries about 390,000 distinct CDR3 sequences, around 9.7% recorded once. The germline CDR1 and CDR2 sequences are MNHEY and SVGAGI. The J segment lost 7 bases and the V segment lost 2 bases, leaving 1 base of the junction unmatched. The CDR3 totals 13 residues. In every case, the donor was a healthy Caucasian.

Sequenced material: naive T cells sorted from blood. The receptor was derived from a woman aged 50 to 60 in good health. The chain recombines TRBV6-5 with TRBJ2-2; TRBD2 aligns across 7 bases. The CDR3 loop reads CASSYGRGGELFF. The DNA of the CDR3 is TGTGCCAGCAGTTACGGGAGGGGCGGGGAGCTGTTTTTT.